This is a list of T cell receptor beta chains from one sample in a study of lymphopenia after photon versus proton radiotherapy. Some clones are missing from TCRdb's copy, which holds only in-frame ones; the method was immunoSEQ multiplex PCR. This sample yields tens of thousands of clones, of which about 92% are seen a single time; approximately 0.74% belongs to the top ten. The sequences come from peripheral blood, collected from a patient treated with photon-based radiotherapy. These receptors were obtained from a woman between 50 and 59 years old with cholangiocarcinoma. CDR3s include the opening cysteine and the closing phenylalanine or tryptophan. D genes are given only for firm matches. Not every row has a clone size; where given, it reads once, few, many or a size class.

>TRBJ2-7|TRBV28|NA|NA
CASSLGGGGVSYEQYF
TGTGCCAGCAGTTTAGGGGGCGGGGGTGTCTCCTACGAGCAGTACTTC
>TRBJ2-4|TRBV4-1|NA|NA
CASSHGIPLGAKNIQYF
TGCGCCAGCAGCCATGGAATCCCGTTGGGAGCCAAAAACATTCAGTACTTC
>TRBJ2-2|TRBV15|NA|NA
CATSRQGSGTGELFF
TGTGCCACCAGCAGACAGGGGAGCGGCACCGGGGAGCTGTTTTTT
>TRBJ1-6|TRBV19|NA|NA
CASSIRQESSPLHF
TGTGCCAGTAGTATCAGACAGGAGAGTTCACCCCTCCACTTT
>TRBJ2-1|TRBV5-1|NA|NA
CASSLVGGFYNEQFF
TGCGCCAGCAGCTTGGTAGGGGGATTCTACAATGAGCAGTTCTTC
>TRBJ2-7|TRBV18|NA|NA
CASSPRSEQYF
TGTGCCAGCTCACCACGCTCCGAGCAGTACTTC
>TRBJ1-2|TRBV10-3|NA|few
CAISDGSGNYGYTF
TGTGCCATCAGTGATGGCAGTGGGAACTATGGCTACACCTTC
>TRBJ2-3|TRBV7-9|TRBD1|NA
CASSETGGAQYF
TGTGCCAGCAGCGAAACAGGGGGCGCGCAGTATTTT
>TRBJ2-3|TRBV6-5|TRBD2|NA
CASTPGPAGGDTQYF
TGTGCCAGCACTCCAGGGCCGGCGGGGGGTGATACGCAGTATTTT
>TRBJ1-5|TRBV2|TRBD1|NA
CASRAGTGVRTQHF
TGTGCCAGCAGGGCCGGGACAGGGGTCCGGACCCAGCATTTT
>TRBJ2-3|TRBV25-1|TRBD2|NA
CASSRILAGGTDTQYF
TGTGCCAGCAGTCGGATCCTAGCGGGGGGGACAGATACGCAGTATTTT
>TRBJ1-2|TRBV7-9|NA|NA
CASSLPETNYGYTF
TGTGCCAGCAGCTTACCGGAGACTAACTATGGCTACACCTTC
>TRBJ1-2|TRBV4-3|NA|once
CASSQGHRDVGGYTF
TGCGCCAGCAGCCAAGGCCACAGGGACGTAGGAGGCTACACCTTC
>TRBJ1-2|TRBV19|TRBD1|NA
CASSTGQGPYGYTF
TGTGCCAGTAGTACTGGACAGGGGCCCTATGGCTACACCTTC
>TRBJ1-6|TRBV6-5|NA|NA
CASSYSSSYNSPLHF
TGTGCCAGCAGTTACTCTTCGTCCTATAATTCACCCCTCCACTTT
>TRBJ2-3|TRBV30|NA|NA
CAWSVLSRFLVGVTDTQYF
TGTGCCTGGAGTGTACTATCCAGGTTTCTCGTCGGCGTCACAGATACGCAGTATTTT
>TRBJ2-1|TRBV9|NA|NA
CASSVGRGAYNEQFF
TGTGCCAGCAGCGTAGGTAGGGGGGCCTACAATGAGCAGTTCTTC
>TRBJ2-7|TRBV5-8|TRBD2|NA
CASSQVRTSVYEQYF
TGTGCCAGCAGCCAAGTTCGGACTAGCGTCTACGAGCAGTACTTC
>TRBJ1-2|TRBV2|TRBD1|NA
CASSEGTGHGYTF
TGTGCCAGCAGTGAGGGGACAGGCCATGGCTACACCTTC
>TRBJ1-1|TRBV5-6|NA|NA
CASSPAGGHTEAFF
TGTGCCAGCAGCCCCGCCGGGGGGCACACTGAAGCTTTCTTT
>TRBJ1-6|TRBV28|NA|NA
CASSQAWSNNSPLHF
TGTGCCAGCAGTCAGGCTTGGTCTAATAATTCACCCCTCCACTTT
>TRBJ1-3|TRBV27|NA|NA
CASRPRWGGNSGNTIYF
TGTGCCAGCAGGCCGAGGTGGGGCGGAAACTCTGGAAACACCATATATTTT
>TRBJ2-5|TRBV4-1|NA|NA
CASSQRNGVQETQYF
TGCGCCAGCAGCCAACGGAACGGTGTACAAGAGACCCAGTACTTC
>TRBJ2-7|TRBV11-2|TRBD2|NA
CASSSTSGGLYEQYF
TGTGCCAGCAGTTCAACTAGCGGAGGTCTCTACGAGCAGTACTTC
>TRBJ2-5|TRBV7-2|NA|NA
CASSLGRTGRGQETQYF
TGTGCCAGCAGCTTAGGAAGGACCGGTCGGGGCCAAGAGACCCAGTACTTC
>TRBJ2-7|TRBV11-2|NA|NA
CASTPTPGRQYF
TGTGCCAGCACCCCTACGCCCGGTCGGCAGTACTTC
>TRBJ1-6|TRBV27|TRBD1|NA
CASSGIGFPGQESSPLHF
TGTGCCAGCAGTGGTATAGGGTTCCCGGGACAGGAGAGTTCACCCCTCCACTTT
>TRBJ1-3|TRBV4-3|NA|NA
CASSQAPRTAGNTIYF
TGCGCCAGCAGCCAAGCTCCTCGGACAGCTGGAAACACCATATATTTT
>TRBJ2-7|TRBV10-3|NA|once
CAISDVGGKQYEQYF
TGTGCCATCAGTGATGTCGGGGGCAAACAATACGAGCAGTACTTC
>TRBJ2-7|TRBV7-9|NA|NA
CASSLPDGTYEQYF
TGTGCCAGCAGCTTACCGGACGGAACCTACGAGCAGTACTTC
>TRBJ1-2|TRBV4-3|NA|NA
CASSQDFTAIVSYTF
TGCGCCAGCAGCCAAGATTTTACAGCGATCGTGAGCTACACCTTC
>TRBJ1-2|TRBV10-3|NA|NA
CAISETRDPNYGYTF
TGTGCCATCAGTGAGACCCGGGACCCGAACTATGGCTACACCTTC
>TRBJ2-5|TRBV27|NA|NA
CASSFLGDLRQTQYF
TGTGCCAGCAGCTTCCTGGGGGACCTAAGACAGACCCAGTACTTC
>TRBJ2-4|TRBV7-2|TRBD2|few
CASSLTPSGGSQNIQYF
TGTGCCAGCAGCTTAACCCCTAGCGGGGGATCCCAAAACATTCAGTACTTC
>TRBJ2-7|TRBV19|NA|NA
CASSRGGQDYEQYF
TGTGCCAGTAGTAGGGGGGGACAGGACTACGAGCAGTACTTC
>TRBJ1-2|TRBV6-5|TRBD1|NA
CASSYSKGRGLNGYTF
TGTGCCAGCAGTTACTCGAAAGGGAGGGGGCTCAATGGCTACACCTTC
>TRBJ1-1|TRBV20-1|NA|NA
CSARRNTEAFF
TGCAGTGCTAGACGAAACACTGAAGCTTTCTTT
>TRBJ2-3|TRBV5-1|TRBD2|NA
CASRSLAGGLDTQYF
TGCGCCAGCAGATCCCTAGCGGGGGGGCTCGATACGCAGTATTTT
>TRBJ1-4|TRBV5-6|TRBD1|few
CASSSQGPNEKLFF
TGTGCCAGCAGCTCACAGGGGCCTAATGAAAAACTGTTTTTT
>TRBJ2-3|TRBV19|TRBD2|NA
CASSASSGYITDTQYF
TGTGCCAGTAGTGCGTCTAGCGGGTACATCACAGATACGCAGTATTTT
>TRBJ1-2|TRBV5-4|TRBD1|once
CASSALLGRGRGIGHGYTF
TGTGCCAGCAGCGCCCTTTTGGGCAGGGGGCGAGGTATAGGCCATGGCTACACCTTC
>TRBJ2-7|TRBV28|TRBD1|NA
CASTRQGLISYEQYF
TGTGCCAGCACCCGACAGGGCCTAATCTCCTACGAGCAGTACTTC
>TRBJ1-4|TRBV5-4|TRBD1|NA
CASSLGQGAEKLFF
TGTGCCAGCAGCTTGGGGCAGGGGGCCGAAAAACTGTTTTTT
>TRBJ1-2|TRBV6-6|NA|NA
CASSYSYPKGDGYTF
TGTGCCAGCAGTTACTCGTACCCTAAAGGGGATGGCTACACCTTC
>TRBJ2-2|TRBV6-4|NA|NA
CASSVEDTGELFF
TGTGCCAGCAGTGTGGAGGACACCGGGGAGCTGTTTTTT